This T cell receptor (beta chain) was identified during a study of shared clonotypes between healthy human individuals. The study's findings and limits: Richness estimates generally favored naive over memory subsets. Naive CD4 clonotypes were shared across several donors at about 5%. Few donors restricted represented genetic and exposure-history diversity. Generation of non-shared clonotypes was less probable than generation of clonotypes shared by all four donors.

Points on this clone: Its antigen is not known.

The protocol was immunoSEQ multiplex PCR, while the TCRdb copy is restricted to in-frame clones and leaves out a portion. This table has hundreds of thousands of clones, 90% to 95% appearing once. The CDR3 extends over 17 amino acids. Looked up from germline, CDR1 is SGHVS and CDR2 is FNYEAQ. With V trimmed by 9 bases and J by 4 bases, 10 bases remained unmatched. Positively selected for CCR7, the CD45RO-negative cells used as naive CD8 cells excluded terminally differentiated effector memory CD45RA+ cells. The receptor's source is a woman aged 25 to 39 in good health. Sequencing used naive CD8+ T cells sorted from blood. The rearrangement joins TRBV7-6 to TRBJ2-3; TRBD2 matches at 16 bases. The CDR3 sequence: CASPPGLAGGPADTQYF. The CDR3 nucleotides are TGTGCCAGTCCACCGGGACTAGCGGGAGGGCCGGCAGATACGCAGTATTTT.